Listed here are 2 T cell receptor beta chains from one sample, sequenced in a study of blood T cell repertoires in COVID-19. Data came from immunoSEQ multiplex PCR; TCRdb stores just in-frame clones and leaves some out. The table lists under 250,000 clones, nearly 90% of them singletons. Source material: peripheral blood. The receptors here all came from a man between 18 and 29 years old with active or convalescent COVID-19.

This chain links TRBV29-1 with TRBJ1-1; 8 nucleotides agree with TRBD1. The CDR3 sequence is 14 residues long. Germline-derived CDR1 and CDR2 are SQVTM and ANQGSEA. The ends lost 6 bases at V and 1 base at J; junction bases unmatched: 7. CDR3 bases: TGCAGCGTGATGACAGGGGCGGGGAACACTGAAGCTTTCTTT. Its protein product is CSVMTGAGNTEAFF.

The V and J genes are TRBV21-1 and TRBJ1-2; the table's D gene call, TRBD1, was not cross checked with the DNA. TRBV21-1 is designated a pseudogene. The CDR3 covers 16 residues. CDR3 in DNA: TGTGCCAGCAGCTCAGGGGGCCACTTCAATAACTATGGCTACACCTTC. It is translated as CASSSGGHFNNYGYTF.